This T cell receptor beta chain comes out of a study of cytomegalovirus exposure and HLA in healthy donors. From germline, CDR1 is SQVTM and CDR2 ANQGSEA. Trimming left V 3 bases short and J 1 base short, with 6 bases between. The length of the CDR3 is 13 residues. It was with 60 Vbeta and 13 Jbeta primers that the PCR ran. The table came from immunoSEQ multiplex PCR; TCRdb's copy has only in-frame clones and leaves some out. The listing records some 72,000 clones. The sequence derives from a man in his forties in good health and CMV-seronegative. J is TRBJ2-2 and V is TRBV29-1; D may be TRBD1 (6 bases). Sequences were obtained from PBMCs. CDR3 sequence: CSVDRGNTGELFF. The CDR3 DNA reads TGCAGCGTTGACAGGGGGAACACCGGGGAGCTGTTTTTT.